Each of the 18 T cell receptor beta chains below was sequenced from the same sample in a study of T cell responses to AZD1222 COVID-19 vaccine (dated by TCRdb to the early 2020s). Read against the paper, the sample's time point label means: about 28 days (+/-7) after the second vaccine dose. The library was produced with the immunoSEQ multiplex PCR assay. TCRdb mirrors the immuneACCESS table, restricted to in-frame sequences. Some clones are absent from its copies; in checked studies, under half trace to an unresolved V gene, and the reason for the others is unknown. The sample table lists around 150,000 clones, roughly 93% of them with a count of one. Jointly, the top ten make up roughly 7% of the sample. This specimen consisted of peripheral blood, obtained 28 days after the second AZD1222 dose. Receptor source: an adult who received the AZD1222 COVID-19 vaccine.

This chain joins TRBV27 and TRBJ1-1; D call uncertain. Between the trimmed V and J ends, which lost 5 bases and 1 base, there was a span of 8 bases. This CDR3 is 13 amino acids long. From germline, CDR1 is MNHEY and CDR2 SMNVEV (reference sequence). The CDR3 DNA is TGTGCCAGCAGTCCCCCGGGGAACACTGAAGCTTTCTTT. It translates to CASSPPGNTEAFF.

This sequence joins TRBV2 and TRBJ2-1; TRBD2 is a possible D gene (6 bases). The CDR3 runs 14 residues. V was cut by 8 bases and J by 5 bases, with 16 bases left in between. From germline, CDR1 is SNHLY and CDR2 FYNNEI. The CDR3 coding sequence is TGTGCCAGCGTACCGGGACTCGGACACAATGAGCAGTTCTTC. This codes for CASVPGLGHNEQFF.

The J gene is TRBJ2-5, the V gene TRBV7-9; D might be TRBD2 (6 bases). This CDR3 is built from 14 residues. Trimming took 7 bases from V and 5 from J, leaving 17 bases between them. Germline CDR1 reads SEHNR; CDR2 reads FQNEAQ (reference sequence). The CDR3 region is CASMPGRGGETQYF. CDR3 DNA: TGTGCCAGCATGCCGGGACGAGGAGGGGAGACCCAGTACTTC.

The chain combines TRBV7-2 with TRBJ1-2; tentative D call: TRBD1 (6 bases). V was shortened by 4 bases and J by 1 base, with 13 bases between the two germline ends. Per the germline V gene, CDR1 is SGHTA and CDR2 is FQGNSA. This CDR3 contains 15 residues. CDR3 sequence: CASSSRIRGNYGYTF. In DNA form, the CDR3 reads TGTGCCAGCAGCTCCCGGATCAGGGGTAACTATGGCTACACCTTC.

The chain carries TRBV27 and TRBJ1-5; a weak D match, TRBD1 (5 bases). Germline loops: CDR1 MNHEY, CDR2 SMNVEV (reference sequence). V was shortened by 2 bases and J by 2 bases, with 10 bases between the two germline ends. CDR3 size: 15 residues. CDR3 sequence: CASSLAGLGNQPQHF. Here the CDR3 DNA reads TGTGCCAGCAGTTTAGCAGGGTTGGGCAATCAGCCCCAGCATTTT.

J is TRBJ2-1 and V is TRBV4-2; D perhaps matches TRBD2 (7 bases). CDR3 length: 11 amino acids. V gave up 9 bases and J gave up 10 bases, with 13 bases separating them. CDR1 is LGHNA and CDR2 is YNFKEQ in the germline V gene. CDR3 sequence (DNA): TGTGCCAGTAGGGGGGGCTGGGAGCAGTTCTTC. Translated: CASRGGWEQFF.

In its sample, this clone was seen once. The V gene is TRBV2, the J gene TRBJ1-4; 9 bases agree with TRBD1. CDR1 is SNHLY and CDR2 is FYNNEI in the germline V gene. V lost 7 bases and J lost 0; bases outside the gene matches: 12. The CDR3 runs 18 residues. CDR3 coding DNA: TGTGCCAGCACTGAGCGGGACAGGGTCTTTGCAACTAATGAAAAACTGTTTTTT. It is translated as CASTERDRVFATNEKLFF.

The chain couples TRBV19 to TRBJ1-1; D remains unclear. V was pared by 6 bases and J by 0 bases, with 17 bases between. The germline gives CDR1 LNHDA, CDR2 SQIVND (reference sequence). The CDR3 length is 16 residues. This CDR3 reads CASSPGRGAMNTEAFF. DNA of the CDR3: TGTGCCAGTAGCCCCGGACGGGGAGCCATGAACACTGAAGCTTTCTTT.

The chain recombines TRBV3-1 (or the pseudogene TRBV3-2) with TRBJ1-3; unclear D gene. V lost 0 bases, J lost 0 bases, and 18 bases lay in between. The CDR3 loop spans 19 amino acids. The germline V gene encodes CDR1 LGHDT and CDR2 YNNKEL (reference sequence). The CDR3 nucleotides are TGTGCCAGCAGCCAAGAGGGCGCTCCGGACGAGAGCTCTGGAAACACCATATATTTT. Translating gives CASSQEGAPDESSGNTIYF.

The chain is built from TRBV18 and TRBJ2-3, with TRBD2 matching 8 bases. The CDR3 is 17 residues long. Unmatched junction bases numbered 19, after V lost 6 bases and J lost 8 bases. Germline V gene data show CDR1 as KGHSH and CDR2 as LQKENI. DNA for the CDR3: TGTGCCAGCTCTCCTCCGGGACTAGGGGGGAACGACGGTACGCAGTATTTT. Translated, it gives CASSPPGLGGNDGTQYF.

This CDR3 reads CASSRQDSEPQHF. The CDR3 DNA reads TGTGCCAGCAGTCGACAGGACTCGGAGCCCCAGCATTTT. This chain joins TRBV2 and TRBJ1-5; the D gene is possibly TRBD1 (6 bases). Germline assignment: CDR1 SNHLY and CDR2 FYNNEI. The CDR3 has 13 residues. Trimming left V 5 bases short and J 8 bases short, with 13 bases between.

The chain combines TRBV7-9 with TRBJ2-1; a weak D match, TRBD2 (5 bases). V was trimmed by 2 bases and J by 10 bases, leaving 21 bases between them. The CDR3 consists of 16 residues. Germline V gives CDR1 SEHNR, CDR2 FQNEAQ (reference sequence). In DNA form, the CDR3 reads TGTGCCAGCAGCTTATCTGAGGGCCCCCCAAAGTGGGAGCAGTTCTTC. This codes for CASSLSEGPPKWEQFF. The variable domain in full, with the rest retrieved from reference TRBV7-9 and TRBJ2-1, is DTGVSQNPRHKITKRGQNVTFRCDPISEHNRLYWYRQTLGQGPEFLTYFQNEAQLEKSRLLSDRFSAERPKGSFSTLEIQRTEQGDSAMYLCASSLSEGPPKWEQFFGPGTRLTVL.

This clone was observed a handful of times. V is TRBV6-5 and J is TRBJ2-1, with D possibly TRBD2 on 5 matching bases. V lost 0 bases and J 0 bases, leaving 9 bases between the germline ends. The V gene's germline CDR1 is MNHEY and CDR2 SVGAGI. This CDR3 is 16 amino acids long. The CDR3 sequence: CASSYSVAGSYNEQFF. Written as DNA, the CDR3 is TGTGCCAGCAGTTACTCGGTGGCGGGCTCCTACAATGAGCAGTTCTTC.

This chain joins TRBV12-3 or TRBV12-4 and TRBJ1-3; no definite D call. Trimming stripped 3 bases from V and 4 bases from J, with 7 bases between. The CDR3 runs to 13 residues. The CDR3 sequence is CASSLNSGNTIYF. For the CDR3, the DNA is TGTGCCAGCAGTTTGAACTCGGGAAACACCATATATTTT.

This chain joins TRBV2 and TRBJ1-1, with unresolved D. Germline CDR1 and CDR2: SNHLY and FYNNEI. Trimming shortened V by 1 base and J by 1 base, and 7 bases separated the two germline ends. The CDR3 runs to 14 residues. CDR3 protein: CASSEDSRNTEAFF. CDR3 bases: TGTGCCAGCAGTGAAGACAGTAGGAACACTGAAGCTTTCTTT.

The chain links TRBV2 to TRBJ2-4; D gene unclear. CDR1 is SNHLY and CDR2 is FYNNEI in the germline V gene. Deletions cut 4 bases from V and 3 bases from J, with 7 bases between. The CDR3 is made up of 13 amino acids. CDR3 loop: CASSGVVKNIQYF. CDR3 bases: TGTGCCAGCAGTGGGGTTGTCAAAAACATTCAGTACTTC.

The gene calls are TRBV15 and TRBJ2-2; TRBD1 agrees at 10 bases. From germline, CDR1 is LNHNV and CDR2 YYDKDF (reference sequence). The junction had 12 bases not matched to a gene; V was cut back by 1 base and J by 4 bases. CDR3 length: 19 amino acids. The CDR3 DNA sequence: TGTGCCACCAGCAGAGGGGGACAGGGGATGTTGTCCCCCACCGGGGAGCTGTTTTTT. It yields the protein CATSRGGQGMLSPTGELFF. The full variable domain, completed using reference TRBV15 and TRBJ2-2, is DAMVIQNPRYQVTQFGKPVTLSCSQTLNHNVMYWYQQKSSQAPKLLFHYYDKDFNNEADTPDNFQSRRPNTSFCFLDIRSPGLGDTAMYLCATSRGGQGMLSPTGELFFGEGSRLTVL.

The gene calls are TRBV12-3 or TRBV12-4 and TRBJ2-7; D gene ambiguous. The CDR3 covers 12 residues. Trimming cost V 5 bases and J 1 base, with 6 bases left between them. CDR3 amino acids: CASSTRSYEQYF. As DNA, the CDR3 is TGTGCCAGCAGTACAAGATCCTACGAGCAGTACTTC.